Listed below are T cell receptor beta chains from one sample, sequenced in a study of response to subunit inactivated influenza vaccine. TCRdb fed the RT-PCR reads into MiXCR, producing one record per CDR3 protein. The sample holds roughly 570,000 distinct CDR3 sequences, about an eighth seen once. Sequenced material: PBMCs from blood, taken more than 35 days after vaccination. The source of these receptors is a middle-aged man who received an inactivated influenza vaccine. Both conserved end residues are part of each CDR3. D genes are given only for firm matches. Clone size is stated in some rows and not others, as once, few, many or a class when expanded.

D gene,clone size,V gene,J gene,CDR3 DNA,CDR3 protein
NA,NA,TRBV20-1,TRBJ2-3,TGCAGTGCTCAAGACATGGCAAGACCTAGCACAGATACGCAGTATTTT,CSAQDMARPSTDTQYF
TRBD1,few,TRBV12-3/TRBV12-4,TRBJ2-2,TGTGCCAGCAGTTTATCGACAGGGGGCAACACCGGGGAGCTGTTTTTT,CASSLSTGGNTGELFF
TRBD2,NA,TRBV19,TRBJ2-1,TGTGCCAGTAGTATAGTCGGGAGGGCCAATGAGCAGTTCTTC,CASSIVGRANEQFF
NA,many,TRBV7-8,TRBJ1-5,TGTGCCAGCAGCCCCGCCCAGGCCTATCAGCCCCAGCATTTT,CASSPAQAYQPQHF
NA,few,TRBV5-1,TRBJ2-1,TGCGCCAGCAGCTTGGCCGCGAGGTTCTACAATGAGCAGTTCTTC,CASSLAARFYNEQFF
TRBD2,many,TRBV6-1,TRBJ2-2,TGTGCCAGCAGGACCGGGACTAGCGGTACCGGGGAGCTGTTTTTT,CASRTGTSGTGELFF
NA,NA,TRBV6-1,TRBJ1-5,TGTGCCAGCAAATTTTCGGGGGGCAATCAGCCCCAGCATTTT,CASKFSGGNQPQHF
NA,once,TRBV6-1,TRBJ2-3,TGTGCCAGCAGCTGCACGGACCAAGAGACGCAGTATTTT,CASSCTDQETQYF
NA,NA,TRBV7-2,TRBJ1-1,TGTGCCAGCAGCTTAGTTCGGGGCATGGGCACTGAAGCTTTCTTT,CASSLVRGMGTEAFF
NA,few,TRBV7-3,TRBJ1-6,TGTGCCAGCAGCTTAAAACCCGGGAATTCACCCCTCCACTTT,CASSLKPGNSPLHF
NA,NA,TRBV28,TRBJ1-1,TGTGCCAGCAGTTTAGAGTTGGTCAGGGTTAAAGCTTTCTTT,CASSLELVRVKAFF
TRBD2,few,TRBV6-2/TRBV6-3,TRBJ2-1,TGTGCCAGCAGCTCTGGTACTAGCGCGGGGTCCCGCGATGAGCAGTTCTTC,CASSSGTSAGSRDEQFF
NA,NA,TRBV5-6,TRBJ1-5,TGTGCCAGCAGCTTGGCCGGCGATTACAATCAGCCCCAGCATTTT,CASSLAGDYNQPQHF
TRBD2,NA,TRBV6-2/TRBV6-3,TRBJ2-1,TGTGCCAGCAGTCCTGGGACTAGCGGGAGGGCCTTAAGGTCCTACAATGAGCAGTTCTTC,CASSPGTSGRALRSYNEQFF
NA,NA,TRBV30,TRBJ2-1,TGTGCCTGGAGTAGACAGTCCAATGAGCAGTTCTTC,CAWSRQSNEQFF
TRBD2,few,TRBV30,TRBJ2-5,TGTGCCACATTAGCGGGAGACCGGGAGACCCAGTACTTC,CATLAGDRETQYF
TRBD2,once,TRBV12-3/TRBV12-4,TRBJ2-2,TGTGCCAGCAGTATTGGACTAGCCGGGGAGCTGTTTTTT,CASSIGLAGELFF
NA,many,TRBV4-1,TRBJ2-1,TGCGCCAGCAGCCAAGAGCATGGCGGGGAGCAGTTCTTC,CASSQEHGGEQFF
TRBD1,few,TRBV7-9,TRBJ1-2,TGTGCCAGCAGCCCGACCGGGACAGTTGACGGCTACACCTTC,CASSPTGTVDGYTF
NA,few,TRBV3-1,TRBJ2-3,TGTGCCAGCAGCCCCGAGCCCCCCGACGGTACGCAGTATTTT,CASSPEPPDGTQYF
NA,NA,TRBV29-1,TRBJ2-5,TGCAGCGTTGAGTCGGAACGCGGGGAAGAGACCCAGTACTTC,CSVESERGEETQYF
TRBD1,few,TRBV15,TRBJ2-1,TGTGCCACCAGCAGAGATCGGACAGGGAAATATGAGCAGTTCTTC,CATSRDRTGKYEQFF
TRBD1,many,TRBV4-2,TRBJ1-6,TGTGCCAGCAGCCAAGAAGACGGGCGCGGTAGGACAGGGGGATATAATTCACCCCTCCACTTT,CASSQEDGRGRTGGYNSPLHF
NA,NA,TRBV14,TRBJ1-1,TGTGCCAGCAGCCACCTGAACACTGAAGCTTTCTTT,CASSHLNTEAFF
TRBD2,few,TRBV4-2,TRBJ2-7,TGTGCCAGCAGCCAAGATTTATGGCTAGCGGGCGGCGAGCAGTACTTC,CASSQDLWLAGGEQYF
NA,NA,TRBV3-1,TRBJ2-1,TGTGCCAGCAGCCATCGACATTTTGAGCAGTTCTTC,CASSHRHFEQFF
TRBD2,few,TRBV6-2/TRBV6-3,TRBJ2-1,TGTGCCAGCAACGTAGCGGGAGGCTCCTACAATGAGCAGTTCTTC,CASNVAGGSYNEQFF
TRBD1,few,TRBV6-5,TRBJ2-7,TGTGCCAGCAGTAACCGGGACAGGGGTGCCTACGAGCAGTACTTC,CASSNRDRGAYEQYF
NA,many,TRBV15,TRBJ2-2,TGTGCCACCAGCAGAGACAACCTCGGGGAGCTGTTTTTT,CATSRDNLGELFF
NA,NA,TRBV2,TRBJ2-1,TGTGCCAGCAGAAAAGGCAGCTACAATGAGCAGTTCTTC,CASRKGSYNEQFF
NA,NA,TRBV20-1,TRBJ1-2,TGCAGTGCTAGTGAACGAAGGGTACCTAACTATGGCTACACCTTC,CSASERRVPNYGYTF
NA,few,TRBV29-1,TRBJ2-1,TGCAGCGTGGCAGGACAGAGCTCCTACAATGAGCAGTTCTTC,CSVAGQSSYNEQFF
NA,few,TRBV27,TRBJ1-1,TGTGCCAGCCTTGGGGGGCGCACTGAAGCTTTCTTT,CASLGGRTEAFF
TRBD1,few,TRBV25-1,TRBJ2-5,TGTGCCAGCAGTCTTACGACAGGGGGATACCAAGAGACCCAGTACTTC,CASSLTTGGYQETQYF
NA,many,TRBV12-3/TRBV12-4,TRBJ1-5,TGTGCCAGCAACCTGGGGCTGGAGCAGCCCCAGCATTTT,CASNLGLEQPQHF
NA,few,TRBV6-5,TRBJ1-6,TGTGCCAGCAGTTACTCAGGCCCATCGGGATATTCACCCCTCCACTTT,CASSYSGPSGYSPLHF
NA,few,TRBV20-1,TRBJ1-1,TGCAGTGCTAGAACTGACAGATACACTGAAGCTTTCTTT,CSARTDRYTEAFF
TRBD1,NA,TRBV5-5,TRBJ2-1,TGTGCCAGCAGCTCCCGGGACAGGAAGAGTGAGCAGTTCTTC,CASSSRDRKSEQFF
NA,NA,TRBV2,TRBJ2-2,TGTGCCGACCGGGCCGAATTACCCACCGGGGAGCTGTTTTTT,CADRAELPTGELFF
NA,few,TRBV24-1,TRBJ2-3,TGTGCCACCAGTGAAACCGGGACATCAAGCACAGATACGCAGTATTTT,CATSETGTSSTDTQYF
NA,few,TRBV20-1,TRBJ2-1,TGCAGTGCTACCCCGGGCAGTAGCTCCTACAATGAGCAGTTCTTC,CSATPGSSSYNEQFF
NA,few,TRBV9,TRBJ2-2,TGTGCCAGCAGCGTAGGGGTAGATACGAACACCGGGGAGCTGTTTTTT,CASSVGVDTNTGELFF
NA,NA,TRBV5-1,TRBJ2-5,TGCGCCAGCAGCTTGTCTTACGGGGGCCAAGAGACCCAGTACTTC,CASSLSYGGQETQYF
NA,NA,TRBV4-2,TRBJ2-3,TGTGCCAGCAGCCAAAGACTTTCAGATACGCAGTATTTT,CASSQRLSDTQYF
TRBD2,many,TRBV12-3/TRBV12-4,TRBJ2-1,TGTGCCAGCAGTTTAGGCCCTAGCGGGAATGAGCAGTTCTTC,CASSLGPSGNEQFF
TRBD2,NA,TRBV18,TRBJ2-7,TGTGCCAGCTCACCCCAGAGCGGGGTTGGCTACGAGCAGTACTTC,CASSPQSGVGYEQYF
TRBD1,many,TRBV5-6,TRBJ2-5,TGTGCCAGCAGCTTGGCAACAGGGGGCGGAGAGACCCAGTACTTC,CASSLATGGGETQYF
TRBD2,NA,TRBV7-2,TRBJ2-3,TGTGCCAGCAGCTGGGATGCTAGCGGGGGGGCCTTAGATACGCAGTATTTT,CASSWDASGGALDTQYF